This T cell receptor beta chain was documented in a study of blood T cells in healthy people across ages. Broader study findings: One million T cells yielded diversity estimates that were considered underestimates. Naive CD4+ cells and diversity were both higher in long-lived donors than in aged donors.

In germline, CDR1 is WSHSY, CDR2 SAAADI. CDR3 length: 14 residues. The germline V and J ends were trimmed by 0 bases and 7 bases, with 12 bases remaining between them. There are a few counts of this clonotype. The antigen is undetermined. Investigators took about 10 milliliters of peripheral blood from every donor. Through a sample-barcoded 5' primer and a J-beta primer mix, a second PCR was run for 7 to 11 cycles. One entry per CDR3 protein results from TCRdb running MiXCR on the 5' RACE reads. This table holds approximately 900,000 distinct CDR3 sequences, around 48% found once. The clonotype originates from a man aged 30 to 45 in good health. The sequencing sample was made of blood. This rearrangement joins TRBV10-2 to TRBJ1-2, with unresolved D. The CDR3, as DNA: TGCGCCAGCAGTGAGTCGGAGAACCGCTTTGGCTACACCTTC. As protein: CASSESENRFGYTF.